The entry below describes one T cell receptor (beta chain). The data are from a study of shared clonotypes between healthy human individuals. Bulk PBMC genomic DNA spanned ten immunoSEQ deep plates. Repertoires were generated with immunoSEQ multiplex PCR, while TCRdb's copy carries only in-frame clones and drops some. This sample has about 490,000 clones, with about three quarters found just once. The specimen was PBMCs. The sequence came from a woman aged 40 to 49 in good health. Some clones in this sample may be carry-over from other donors' samples.

As DNA, the CDR3 is TGTGCCAGCAGCTTAGCAGTCGACTATGGCTACACCTTC. It translates to CASSLAVDYGYTF. This chain uses TRBV5-4 with TRBJ1-2; no definite D call. CDR3 length equals 13 residues. Per germline, CDR1 SGHNT and CDR2 YYREEE (reference sequence). V lost 2 bases and J 3 bases, leaving 8 bases between the germline ends.